This is a list of T cell receptor beta chains from one sample in a study of blood T cell repertoires in COVID-19. TCRdb keeps only in-frame clones here, not all; method: immunoSEQ multiplex PCR. The profile shows fewer than 350,000 clones, around nine tenths of them singletons. Specimen: PBMCs or T cells enriched from blood (not recorded which). These receptors originate from a woman aged 25 to 45 who had been exposed to COVID-19. CDR3s include the opening cysteine and the closing phenylalanine or tryptophan. The order of the fields is D gene, J gene, V gene, clone size, CDR3 protein, CDR3 DNA. The D gene is left open where the match is weak. Where a row states a size, it is once, few, many or the class of an expanded clone; other rows omit it.

>.|TRBJ1-1|TRBV25-1|.
CASTPSSRLTEAFF
TGTGCCAGCACCCCCTCCTCGCGGCTCACTGAAGCTTTCTTT
>TRBD2|TRBJ2-1|TRBV18|.
CASSSGRADEQFF
TGTGCCAGCTCCAGCGGGAGGGCCGATGAGCAGTTCTTC
>.|TRBJ1-3|TRBV7-6|.
CASSLITGSGNTIYF
TGTGCCAGCAGCTTAATAACAGGCTCTGGAAACACCATATATTTT
>.|TRBJ2-7|TRBV4-1|.
CASSRTDSVRYEQYF
TGCGCCAGCAGCCGGACGGACAGCGTACGCTACGAGCAGTACTTC
>.|TRBJ2-7|TRBV11-2|few
CASEVETLSYEQYF
TGTGCCAGTGAGGTGGAGACCCTCTCCTACGAGCAGTACTTC
>TRBD2|TRBJ2-5|TRBV27|.
CASSLAGGPETQYF
TGTGCCAGCAGTTTAGCGGGAGGGCCGGAGACCCAGTACTTC
>.|TRBJ2-7|TRBV6-5|.
CASRVIRGEQYF
TGTGCCAGCAGGGTTATTAGGGGCGAGCAGTACTTC
>.|TRBJ1-1|TRBV7-2|.
CASSLRWSLETEAFF
TGTGCCAGCAGCTTGCGTTGGAGCCTGGAGACTGAAGCTTTCTTT
>.|TRBJ2-7|TRBV7-9|.
CASTPGGPNWHF
TGTGCCAGCACCCCCGGAGGGCCTAACTGGCACTTC
>TRBD1|TRBJ1-2|TRBV7-9|.
CASRTGGDGYTF
TGTGCCAGCAGAACAGGGGGCGACGGCTACACCTTC
>TRBD1|TRBJ2-6|TRBV5-1|.
CASSRGPGQRSNVLTF
TGCGCCAGCAGCAGGGGACCGGGACAGAGATCCAACGTCCTGACTTTC
>.|TRBJ1-1|TRBV29-1|.
CSVEEDVRRGTEAFF
TGCAGCGTTGAAGAAGACGTCAGGCGGGGGACTGAAGCTTTCTTT
>TRBD2|TRBJ2-5|TRBV6-2/TRBV6-3|.
CASSYLVELWTSGRGETQYF
TGTGCCAGCAGTTACTTAGTCGAACTTTGGACTAGCGGGAGGGGAGAGACCCAGTACTTC